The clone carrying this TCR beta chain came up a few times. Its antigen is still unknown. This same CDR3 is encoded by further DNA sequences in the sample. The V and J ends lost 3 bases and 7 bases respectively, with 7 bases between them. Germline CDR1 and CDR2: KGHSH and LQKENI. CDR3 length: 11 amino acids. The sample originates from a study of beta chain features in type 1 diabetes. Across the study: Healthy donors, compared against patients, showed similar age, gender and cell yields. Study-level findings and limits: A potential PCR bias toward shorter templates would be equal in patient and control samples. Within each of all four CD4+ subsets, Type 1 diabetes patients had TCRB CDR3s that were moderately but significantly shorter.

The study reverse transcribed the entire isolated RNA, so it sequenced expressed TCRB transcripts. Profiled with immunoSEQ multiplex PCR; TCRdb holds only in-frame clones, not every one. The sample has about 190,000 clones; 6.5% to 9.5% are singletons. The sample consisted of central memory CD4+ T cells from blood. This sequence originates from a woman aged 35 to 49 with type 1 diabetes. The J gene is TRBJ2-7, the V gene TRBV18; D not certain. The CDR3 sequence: CASSPSGEQYF. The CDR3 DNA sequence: TGTGCCAGCTCACCGTCCGGGGAGCAGTACTTC.